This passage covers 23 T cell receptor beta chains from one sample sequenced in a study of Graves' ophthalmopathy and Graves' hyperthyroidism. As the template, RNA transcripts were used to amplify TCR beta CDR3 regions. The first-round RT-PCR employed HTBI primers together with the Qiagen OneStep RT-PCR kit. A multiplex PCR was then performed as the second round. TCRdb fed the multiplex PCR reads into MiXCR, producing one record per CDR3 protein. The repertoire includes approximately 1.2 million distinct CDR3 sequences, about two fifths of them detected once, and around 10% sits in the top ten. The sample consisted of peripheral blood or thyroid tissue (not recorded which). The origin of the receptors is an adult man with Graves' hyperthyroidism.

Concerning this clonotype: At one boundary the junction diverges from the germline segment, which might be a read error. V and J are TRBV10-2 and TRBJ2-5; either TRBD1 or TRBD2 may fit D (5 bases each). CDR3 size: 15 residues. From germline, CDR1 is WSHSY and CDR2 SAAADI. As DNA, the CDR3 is TGTGCCAGCAGTGAAGGGACCGCGGCAGAGGAGACCCAGTACTTC. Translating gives CASSEGTAAEETQYF.

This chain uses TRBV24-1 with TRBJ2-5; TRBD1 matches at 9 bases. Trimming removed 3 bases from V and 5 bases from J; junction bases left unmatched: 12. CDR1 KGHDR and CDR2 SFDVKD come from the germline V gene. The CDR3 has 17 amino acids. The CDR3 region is CATSDLTGTGLIETQYF. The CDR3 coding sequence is TGTGCCACCAGTGATCTAACCGGGACAGGGTTAATCGAGACCCAGTACTTC.

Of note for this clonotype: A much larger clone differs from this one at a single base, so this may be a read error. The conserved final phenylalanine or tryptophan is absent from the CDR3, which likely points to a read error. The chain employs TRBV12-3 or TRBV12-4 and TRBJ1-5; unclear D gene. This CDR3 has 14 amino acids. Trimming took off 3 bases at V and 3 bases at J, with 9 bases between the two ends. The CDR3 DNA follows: TGTGCCAGCAGTTTCGCGTCTCCCAATCAGCCCCAGCATTCT. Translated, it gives CASSFASPNQPQHS.

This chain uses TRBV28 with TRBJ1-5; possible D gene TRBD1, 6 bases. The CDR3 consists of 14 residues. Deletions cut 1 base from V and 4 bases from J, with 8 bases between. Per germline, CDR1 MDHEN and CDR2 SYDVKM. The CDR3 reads CASSLSGDNQPQHF. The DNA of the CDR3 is TGTGCCAGCAGTTTATCAGGGGATAATCAGCCCCAGCATTTT.

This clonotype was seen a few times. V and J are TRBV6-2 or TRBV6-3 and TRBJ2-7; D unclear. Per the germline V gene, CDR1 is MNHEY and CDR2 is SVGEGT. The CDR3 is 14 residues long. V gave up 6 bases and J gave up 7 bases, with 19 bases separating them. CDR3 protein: CASRTDRALVEQYF. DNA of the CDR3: TGTGCCAGCAGGACCGACCGGGCCCTAGTGGAGCAGTACTTC.

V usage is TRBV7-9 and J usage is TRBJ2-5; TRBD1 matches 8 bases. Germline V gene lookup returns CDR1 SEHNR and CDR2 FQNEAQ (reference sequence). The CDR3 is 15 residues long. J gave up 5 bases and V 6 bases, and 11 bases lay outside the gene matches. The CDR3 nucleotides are TGTGCCAGCAGTTATAACAGGGGGGCAGGGGAGACCCAGTACTTC. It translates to CASSYNRGAGETQYF.

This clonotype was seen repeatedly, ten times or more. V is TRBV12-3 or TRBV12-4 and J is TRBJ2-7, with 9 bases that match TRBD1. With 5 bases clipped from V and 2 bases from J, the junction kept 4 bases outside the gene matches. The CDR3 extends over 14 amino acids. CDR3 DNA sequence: TGTGCCAGCAGTAACAGACAGGGGGCCTACGAGCAGTACTTC. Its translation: CASSNRQGAYEQYF.

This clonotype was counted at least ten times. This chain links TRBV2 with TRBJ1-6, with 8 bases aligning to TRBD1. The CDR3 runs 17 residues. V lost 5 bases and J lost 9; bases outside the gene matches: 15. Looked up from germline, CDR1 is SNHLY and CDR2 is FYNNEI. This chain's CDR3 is CASSSEPQGAGRSPLHF. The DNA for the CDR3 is TGTGCCAGCAGTTCGGAACCTCAGGGGGCGGGTCGTTCACCCCTCCACTTT. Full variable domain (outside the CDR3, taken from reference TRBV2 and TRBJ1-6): EPEVTQTPSHQVTQMGQEVILRCVPISNHLYFYWYRQILGQKVEFLVSFYNNEISEKSEIFDDQFSVERPDGSNFTLKIRSTKLEDSAMYFCASSSEPQGAGRSPLHFGNGTRLTVT.

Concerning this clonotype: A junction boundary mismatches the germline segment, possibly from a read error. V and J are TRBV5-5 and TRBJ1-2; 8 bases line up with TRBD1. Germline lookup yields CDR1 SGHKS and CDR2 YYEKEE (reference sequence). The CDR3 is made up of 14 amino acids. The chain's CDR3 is CASSGDRGNYGYIF. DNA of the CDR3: TGTGCCAGCAGCGGAGACAGGGGAAACTATGGCTACATCTTC.

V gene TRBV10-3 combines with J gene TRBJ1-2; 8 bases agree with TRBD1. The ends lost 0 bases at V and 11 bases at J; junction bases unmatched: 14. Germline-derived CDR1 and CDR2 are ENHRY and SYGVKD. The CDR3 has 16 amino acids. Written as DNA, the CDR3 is TGTGCCATCAGTGAGTCTGACAGGGGAGGCGATAATCGTTACACCTTC. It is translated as CAISESDRGGDNRYTF.

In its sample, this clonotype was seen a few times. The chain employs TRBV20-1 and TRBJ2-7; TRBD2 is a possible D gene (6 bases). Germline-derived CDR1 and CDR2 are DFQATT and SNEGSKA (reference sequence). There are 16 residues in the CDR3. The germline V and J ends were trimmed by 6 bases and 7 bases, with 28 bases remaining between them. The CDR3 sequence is CSARSIVTTMAGEQYF. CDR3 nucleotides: TGCAGTGCCCGGAGTATTGTGACTACTATGGCGGGGGAGCAGTACTTC.

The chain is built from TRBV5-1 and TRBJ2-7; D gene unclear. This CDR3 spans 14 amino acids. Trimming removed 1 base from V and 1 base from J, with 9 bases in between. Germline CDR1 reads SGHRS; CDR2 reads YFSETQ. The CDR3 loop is CASSLSVGSYEQYF. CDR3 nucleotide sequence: TGCGCCAGCAGCTTGTCTGTGGGGTCCTACGAGCAGTACTTC.

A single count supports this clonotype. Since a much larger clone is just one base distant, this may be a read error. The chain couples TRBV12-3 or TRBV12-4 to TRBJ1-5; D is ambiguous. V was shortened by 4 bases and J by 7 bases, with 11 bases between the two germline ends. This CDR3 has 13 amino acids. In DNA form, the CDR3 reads TGTGCCAGCAGTTCCGACTGGGAACAGCCCCAGCATTTT. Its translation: CASSSDWEQPQHF.

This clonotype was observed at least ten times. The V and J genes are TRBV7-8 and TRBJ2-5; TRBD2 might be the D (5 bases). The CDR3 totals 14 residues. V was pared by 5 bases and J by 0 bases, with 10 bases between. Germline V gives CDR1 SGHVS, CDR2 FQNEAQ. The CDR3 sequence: CASSPLGDQETQYF. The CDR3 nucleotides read TGTGCCAGCAGCCCCCTCGGGGACCAAGAGACCCAGTACTTC.

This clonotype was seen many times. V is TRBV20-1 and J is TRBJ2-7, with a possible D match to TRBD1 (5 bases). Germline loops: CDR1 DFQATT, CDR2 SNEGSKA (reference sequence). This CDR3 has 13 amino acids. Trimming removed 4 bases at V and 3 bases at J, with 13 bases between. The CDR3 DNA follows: TGCAGTGCTATCCGAGGCAGGGACTACGAGCAGTACTTC. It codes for CSAIRGRDYEQYF.

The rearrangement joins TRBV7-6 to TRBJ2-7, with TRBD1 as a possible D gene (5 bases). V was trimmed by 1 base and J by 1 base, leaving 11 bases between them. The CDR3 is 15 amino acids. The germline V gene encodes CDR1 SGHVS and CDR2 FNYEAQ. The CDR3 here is CASSLVPGLSYEQYF. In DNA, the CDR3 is TGTGCCAGCAGCTTAGTCCCAGGGTTGTCCTACGAGCAGTACTTC.

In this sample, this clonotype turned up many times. CDR3 region: CASSFDRVYGYTF. The CDR3 DNA reads as TGTGCCAGCAGCTTTGACAGGGTCTATGGCTACACCTTC. V gene TRBV7-9 combines with J gene TRBJ1-2; TRBD1 agrees at 7 bases. The CDR3 length is 13 residues. Germline CDR1 is SEHNR and CDR2 is FQNEAQ (reference sequence). Losses at the gene ends were 3 bases for V and 4 bases for J; bases not matched to a gene: 2.

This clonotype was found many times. For the CDR3, the DNA is TGTGCCAGCAGCCCGGACCCAGCTGGGGCTGAAGCTTTCTTT. This codes for CASSPDPAGAEAFF. The J gene is TRBJ1-1, the V gene TRBV13, with D unclear. The V gene lost 5 bases and the J gene lost 6 bases, with 16 bases spanning the gap. The CDR3 runs to 14 residues. Germline lookup yields CDR1 PRHDT and CDR2 FYEKMQ (reference sequence).

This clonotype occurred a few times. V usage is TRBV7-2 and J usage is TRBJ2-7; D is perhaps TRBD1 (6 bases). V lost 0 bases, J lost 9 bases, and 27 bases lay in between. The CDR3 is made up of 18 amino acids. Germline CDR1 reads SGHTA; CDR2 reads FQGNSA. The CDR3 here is CASSLAFKKGQGVYVQYF. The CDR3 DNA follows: TGTGCCAGCAGCTTAGCTTTTAAGAAGGGACAAGGGGTTTATGTGCAGTACTTC.

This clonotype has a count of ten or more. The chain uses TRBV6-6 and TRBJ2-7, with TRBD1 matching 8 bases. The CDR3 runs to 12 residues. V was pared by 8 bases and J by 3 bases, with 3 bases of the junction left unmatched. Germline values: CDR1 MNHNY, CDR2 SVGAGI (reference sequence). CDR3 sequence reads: CASGQGHYEQYF. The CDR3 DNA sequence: TGTGCCAGCGGACAGGGTCACTACGAGCAGTACTTC.

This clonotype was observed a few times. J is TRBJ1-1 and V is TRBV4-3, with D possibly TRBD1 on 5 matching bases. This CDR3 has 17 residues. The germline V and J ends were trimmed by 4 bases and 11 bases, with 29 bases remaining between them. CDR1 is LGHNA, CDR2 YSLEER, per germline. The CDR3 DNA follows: TGCGCCAGCAGCCGCTTCAGGGACGGCCTTAGCTCCGTAGACGCTTTCTTT. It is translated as CASSRFRDGLSSVDAFF.

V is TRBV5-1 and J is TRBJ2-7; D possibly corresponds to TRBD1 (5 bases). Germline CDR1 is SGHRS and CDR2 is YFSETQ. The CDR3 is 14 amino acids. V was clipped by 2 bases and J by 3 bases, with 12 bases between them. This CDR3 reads CASSLTGPNYEQYF. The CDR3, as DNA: TGCGCCAGCAGCTTAACAGGTCCCAACTACGAGCAGTACTTC. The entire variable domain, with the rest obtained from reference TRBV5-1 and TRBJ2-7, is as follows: KAGVTQTPRYLIKTRGQQVTLSCSPISGHRSVSWYQQTPGQGLQFLFEYFSETQRNKGNFPGRFSGRQFSNSRSEMNVSTLELGDSALYLCASSLTGPNYEQYFGPGTRLTVT.

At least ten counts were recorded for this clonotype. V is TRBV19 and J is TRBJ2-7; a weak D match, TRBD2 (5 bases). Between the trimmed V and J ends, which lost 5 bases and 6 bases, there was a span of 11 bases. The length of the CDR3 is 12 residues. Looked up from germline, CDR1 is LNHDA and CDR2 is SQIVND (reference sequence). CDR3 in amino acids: CASSHGVGEQYF. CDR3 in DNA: TGTGCCAGTAGTCACGGGGTGGGCGAGCAGTACTTC.